This T cell receptor beta chain was captured in a study of T cell changes during pregnancy in multiple sclerosis. Clones were sequenced by immunoSEQ multiplex PCR, and TCRdb holds only the in-frame ones, with some missing. The sample has under 150,000 clones, less than 97% seen once. V lost 6 bases and J 3 bases, leaving 15 bases between the germline ends. This CDR3 is built from 14 residues. Germline V lookup: CDR1 SNHLY, CDR2 FYNNEI. The sequenced sample was peripheral blood, obtained after pregnancy. The chain employs TRBV2 and TRBJ2-7, with D perhaps matching TRBD1 (6 bases). This clonotype was sampled from a female donor with multiple sclerosis, enrolled in a pregnancy study. The CDR3 is CASSASTGNYEQYF. CDR3 nucleotides: TGTGCCAGCAGCGCAAGTACAGGGAACTACGAGCAGTACTTC.